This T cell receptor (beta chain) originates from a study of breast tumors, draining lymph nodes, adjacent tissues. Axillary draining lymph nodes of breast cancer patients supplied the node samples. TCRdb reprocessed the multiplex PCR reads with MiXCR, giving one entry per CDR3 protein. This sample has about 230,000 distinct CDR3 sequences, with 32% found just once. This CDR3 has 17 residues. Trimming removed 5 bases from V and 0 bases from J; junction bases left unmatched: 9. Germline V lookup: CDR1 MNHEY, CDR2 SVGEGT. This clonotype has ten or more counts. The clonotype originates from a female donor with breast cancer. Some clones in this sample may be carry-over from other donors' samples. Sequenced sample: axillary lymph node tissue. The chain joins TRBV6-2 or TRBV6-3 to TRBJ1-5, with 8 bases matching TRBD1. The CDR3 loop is CASSPPGGTGSNQPQHF. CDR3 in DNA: TGTGCCAGCAGTCCCCCAGGGGGCACGGGTAGCAATCAGCCCCAGCATTTT.